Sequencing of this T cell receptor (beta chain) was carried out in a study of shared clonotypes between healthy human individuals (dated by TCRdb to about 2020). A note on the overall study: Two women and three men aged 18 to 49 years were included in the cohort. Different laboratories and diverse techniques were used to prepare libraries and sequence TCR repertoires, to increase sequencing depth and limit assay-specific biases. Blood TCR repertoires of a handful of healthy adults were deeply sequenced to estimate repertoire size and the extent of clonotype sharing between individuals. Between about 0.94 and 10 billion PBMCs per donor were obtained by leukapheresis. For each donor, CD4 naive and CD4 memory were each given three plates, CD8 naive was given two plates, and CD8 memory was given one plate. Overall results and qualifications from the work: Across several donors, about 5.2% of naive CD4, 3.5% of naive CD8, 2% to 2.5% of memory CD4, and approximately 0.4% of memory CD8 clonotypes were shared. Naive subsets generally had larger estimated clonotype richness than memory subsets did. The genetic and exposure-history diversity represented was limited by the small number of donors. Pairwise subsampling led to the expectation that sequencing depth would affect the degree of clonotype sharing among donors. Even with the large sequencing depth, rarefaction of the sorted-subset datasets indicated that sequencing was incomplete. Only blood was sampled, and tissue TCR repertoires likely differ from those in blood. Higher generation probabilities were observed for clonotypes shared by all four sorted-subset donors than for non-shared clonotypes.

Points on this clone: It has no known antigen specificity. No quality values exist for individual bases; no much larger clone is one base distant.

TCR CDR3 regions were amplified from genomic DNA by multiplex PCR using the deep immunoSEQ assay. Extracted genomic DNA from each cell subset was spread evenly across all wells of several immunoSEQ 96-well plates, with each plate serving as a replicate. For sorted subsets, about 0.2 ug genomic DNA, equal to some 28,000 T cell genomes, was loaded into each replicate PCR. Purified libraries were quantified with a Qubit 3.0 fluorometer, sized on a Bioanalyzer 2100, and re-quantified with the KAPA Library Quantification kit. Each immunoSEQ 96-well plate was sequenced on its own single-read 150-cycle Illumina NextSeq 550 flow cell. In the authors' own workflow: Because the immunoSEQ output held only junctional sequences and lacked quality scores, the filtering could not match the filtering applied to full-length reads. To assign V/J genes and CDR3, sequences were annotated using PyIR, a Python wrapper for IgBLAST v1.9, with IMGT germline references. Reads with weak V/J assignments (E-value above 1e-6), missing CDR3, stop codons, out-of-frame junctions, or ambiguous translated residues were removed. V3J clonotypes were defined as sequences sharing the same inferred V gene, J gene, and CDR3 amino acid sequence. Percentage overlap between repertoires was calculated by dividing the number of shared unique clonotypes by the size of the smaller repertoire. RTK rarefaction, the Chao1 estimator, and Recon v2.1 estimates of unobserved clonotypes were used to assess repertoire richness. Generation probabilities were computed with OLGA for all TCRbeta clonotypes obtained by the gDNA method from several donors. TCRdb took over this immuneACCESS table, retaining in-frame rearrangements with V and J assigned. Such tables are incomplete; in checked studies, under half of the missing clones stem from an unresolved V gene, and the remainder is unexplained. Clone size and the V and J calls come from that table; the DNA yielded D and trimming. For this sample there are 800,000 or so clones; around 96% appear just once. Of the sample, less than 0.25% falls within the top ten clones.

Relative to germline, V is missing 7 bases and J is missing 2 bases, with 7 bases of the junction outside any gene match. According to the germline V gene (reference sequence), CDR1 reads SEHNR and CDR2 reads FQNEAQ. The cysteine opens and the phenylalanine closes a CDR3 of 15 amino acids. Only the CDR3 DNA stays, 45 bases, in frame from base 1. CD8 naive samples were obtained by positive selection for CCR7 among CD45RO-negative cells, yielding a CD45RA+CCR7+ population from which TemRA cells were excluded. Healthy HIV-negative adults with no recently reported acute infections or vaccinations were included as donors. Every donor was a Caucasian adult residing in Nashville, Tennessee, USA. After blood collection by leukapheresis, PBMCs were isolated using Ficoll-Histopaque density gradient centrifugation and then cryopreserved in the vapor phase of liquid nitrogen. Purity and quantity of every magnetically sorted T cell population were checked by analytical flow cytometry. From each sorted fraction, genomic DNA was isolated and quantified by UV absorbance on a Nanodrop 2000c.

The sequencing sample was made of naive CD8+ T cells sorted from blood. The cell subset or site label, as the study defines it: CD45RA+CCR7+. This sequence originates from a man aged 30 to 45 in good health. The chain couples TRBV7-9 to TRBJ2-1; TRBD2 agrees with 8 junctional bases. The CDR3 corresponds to CASTLAGRPYNEQFF. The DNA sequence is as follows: TGTGCCAGCACGTTAGCGGGAAGACCCTACAATGAGCAGTTCTTC.